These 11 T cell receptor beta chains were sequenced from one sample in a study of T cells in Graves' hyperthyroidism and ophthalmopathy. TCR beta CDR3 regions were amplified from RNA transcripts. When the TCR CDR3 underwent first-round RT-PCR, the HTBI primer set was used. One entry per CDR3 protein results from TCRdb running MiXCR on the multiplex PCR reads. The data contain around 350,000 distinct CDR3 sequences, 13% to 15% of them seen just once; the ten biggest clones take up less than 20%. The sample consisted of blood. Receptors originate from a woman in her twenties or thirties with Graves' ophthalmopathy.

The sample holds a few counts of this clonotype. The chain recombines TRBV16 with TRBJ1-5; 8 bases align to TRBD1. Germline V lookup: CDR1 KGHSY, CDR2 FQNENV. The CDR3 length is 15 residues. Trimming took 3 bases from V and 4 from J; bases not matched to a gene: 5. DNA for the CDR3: TGTGCCAGCAGCCACGACAGGGGAATAAATCAGCCCCAGCATTTT. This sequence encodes CASSHDRGINQPQHF.

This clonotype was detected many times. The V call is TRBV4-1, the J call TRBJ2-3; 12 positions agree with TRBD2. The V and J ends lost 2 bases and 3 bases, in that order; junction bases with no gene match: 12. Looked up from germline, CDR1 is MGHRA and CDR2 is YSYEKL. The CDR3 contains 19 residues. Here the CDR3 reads CASSQLAGGRVGGTDTQYF. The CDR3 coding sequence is TGCGCCAGCAGCCAACTAGCGGGGGGGCGAGTAGGGGGAACAGATACGCAGTATTTT.

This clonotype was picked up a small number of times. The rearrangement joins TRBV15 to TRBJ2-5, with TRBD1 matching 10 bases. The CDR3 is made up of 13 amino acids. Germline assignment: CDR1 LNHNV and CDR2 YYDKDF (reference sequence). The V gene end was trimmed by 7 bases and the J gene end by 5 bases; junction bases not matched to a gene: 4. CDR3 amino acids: CATMGQGRETQYF. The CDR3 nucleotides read TGTGCCACCATGGGACAGGGGAGGGAGACCCAGTACTTC. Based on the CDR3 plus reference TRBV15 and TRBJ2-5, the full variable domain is DAMVIQNPRYQVTQFGKPVTLSCSQTLNHNVMYWYQQKSSQAPKLLFHYYDKDFNNEADTPDNFQSRRPNTSFCFLDIRSPGLGDTAMYLCATMGQGRETQYFGPGTRLLVL.

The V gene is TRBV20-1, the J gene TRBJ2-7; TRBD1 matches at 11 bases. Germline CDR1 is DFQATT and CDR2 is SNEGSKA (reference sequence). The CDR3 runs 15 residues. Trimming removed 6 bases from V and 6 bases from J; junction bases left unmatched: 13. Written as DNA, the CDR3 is TGCAGTGCCGAAAACGGCCCCGGGACAGGGGGCGAGCAGTACTTC. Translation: CSAENGPGTGGEQYF.

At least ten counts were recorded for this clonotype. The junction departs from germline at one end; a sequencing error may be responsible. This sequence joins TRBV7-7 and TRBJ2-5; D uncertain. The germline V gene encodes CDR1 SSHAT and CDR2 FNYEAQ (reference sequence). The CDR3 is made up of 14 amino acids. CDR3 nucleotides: TGTGCTAGCAGCTTCAAGGGCAGTTCGGAGACCCAGTACTTC. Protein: CASSFKGSSETQYF.

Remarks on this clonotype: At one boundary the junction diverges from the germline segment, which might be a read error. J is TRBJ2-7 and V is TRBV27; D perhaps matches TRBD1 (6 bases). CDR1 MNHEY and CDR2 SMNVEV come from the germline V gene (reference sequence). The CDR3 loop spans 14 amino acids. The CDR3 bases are TGTGCCAGCAGGTTATTGGGGGCCGGCTACGAGCAGTACTTC. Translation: CASRLLGAGYEQYF.

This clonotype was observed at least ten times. The CDR3 loop is CASSLNNNEKLFF. The CDR3 DNA is TGTGCCAGCAGTTTAAACAATAATGAAAAACTGTTTTTT. The rearrangement uses TRBV12-3 or TRBV12-4 and TRBJ1-4; D unclear. The CDR3 extends over 13 amino acids. V was trimmed by 2 bases and J by 4 bases, leaving 5 bases between them.

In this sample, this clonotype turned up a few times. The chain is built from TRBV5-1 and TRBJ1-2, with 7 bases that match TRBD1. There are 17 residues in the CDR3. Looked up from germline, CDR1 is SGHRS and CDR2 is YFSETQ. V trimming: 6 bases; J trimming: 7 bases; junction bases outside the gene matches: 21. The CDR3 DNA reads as TGCGCCAGCACCCCGACGGGCAGGGGGGGTTTGGTTGGTGGCTACACCTTC. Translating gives CASTPTGRGGLVGGYTF.

The CDR3 region has the DNA TGTGCCAGCAGCTTGGGTTTTGGCTCAGCCCTCTATGGCTACACCTTC. It is translated as CASSLGFGSALYGYTF. The V and J genes are TRBV7-8 and TRBJ1-2; no definite D call. The CDR3 spans 16 residues. V gave up 3 bases and J gave up 4 bases, with 18 bases separating them. In germline, CDR1 is SGHVS, CDR2 FQNEAQ.

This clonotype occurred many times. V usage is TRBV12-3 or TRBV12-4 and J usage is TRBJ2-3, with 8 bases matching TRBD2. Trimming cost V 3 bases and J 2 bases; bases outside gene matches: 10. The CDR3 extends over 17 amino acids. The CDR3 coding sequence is TGTGCCAGCAGTTTGGTCCGGACTAGCTGGTACACAGATACGCAGTATTTT. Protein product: CASSLVRTSWYTDTQYF.

Here the CDR3 reads CSARDFKPSSTDTQHF. CDR3 in DNA: TGCAGTGCTAGAGATTTCAAGCCGTCTTCCACAGATACGCAGCATTTT. V is TRBV20-1 and J is TRBJ2-3; D call uncertain. The DNA matches TRBJ1-5 better at its end, which makes the J call doubtful. CDR1 and CDR2 from the germline V gene are DFQATT and SNEGSKA (reference sequence). The CDR3 runs to 16 residues.